A single sample is the source of the 3 T cell receptor beta chains below, sequenced in a study of blood T cell repertoires in COVID-19 (dated by TCRdb to 2020 to 2021). The library was built by means of the immunoSEQ multiplex PCR assay. Not all clones reach the TCRdb copy of this immuneACCESS table, which keeps in-frame sequences only. Checked studies attribute under half of the gap to unresolved V genes and leave the rest unexplained. The sample data list about 300,000 clones, and 75% to 95% of these were observed just once. The ten largest clones capture roughly 1.1% of the sample. The sample was PBMCs or T cells enriched from blood (not recorded which). These receptors all come from a woman in her twenties or thirties who had recovered from COVID-19.

In this sample, this clone turned up a few times. V gene TRBV19 combines with J gene TRBJ1-5; 7 bases agree with TRBD1. V dropped 6 bases and J dropped 7; count of bases not matched to a gene: 6. Germline-derived CDR1 and CDR2 are LNHDA and SQIVND (reference sequence). This CDR3 has 13 residues. As DNA, the CDR3 is TGTGCCAGTAGCCCAACAGGGGACCAGCCCCAGCATTTT. This codes for CASSPTGDQPQHF.

The chain carries TRBV11-1 and TRBJ2-7; perhaps TRBD2 as D (5 bases). CDR3 length equals 15 residues. V was cut by 2 bases and J by 0 bases, with 11 bases left in between. Per germline, CDR1 SGHAT and CDR2 FQDESV (reference sequence). The CDR3 loop reads CASSLLSGSSYEQYF. Here the CDR3 DNA reads TGTGCCAGCAGCTTATTAAGCGGTAGCTCCTACGAGCAGTACTTC.

The table lists this clone with many counts. This chain connects TRBV5-6 to TRBJ1-1, with D tentatively TRBD1 (5 bases). Germline V gene data show CDR1 as SGHDT and CDR2 as YYEEEE. This CDR3 has 14 residues. The V end lost 3 bases, the J end lost 1 base, and 10 bases lay between the germline ends. In DNA, the CDR3 is TGTGCCAGCAGCTCGATCGACAGGAACACTGAAGCTTTCTTT. It codes for CASSSIDRNTEAFF. Together with reference TRBV5-6 and TRBJ1-1, the CDR3 gives the full variable domain: DAGVTQSPTHLIKTRGQQVTLRCSPKSGHDTVSWYQQALGQGPQFIFQYYEEEERQRGNFPDRFSGHQFPNYSSELNVNALLLGDSALYLCASSSIDRNTEAFFGQGTRLTVV.